Sequencing of this T cell receptor (beta chain) was carried out in a study of human T cells and chemical hapten exposure. Overall study context: Patients additionally received therapeutic doses of diphenylcyclopropenone on the scalp once a week, and this continued throughout the roughly 22-week study. Upper back patch tests used 0.01% DPC, scored after 6 days.

Note on this clonotype: Its antigen is not identified.

TCRdb re-analysed the RACE reads in MiXCR, keeping a single row per CDR3 protein. The sample gives around 200,000 distinct CDR3 sequences, almost 30% of which show up once; less than 3.5% is in the top ten. Overall study results and limits: Alopecia was present in the donors, so their immune response may differ from healthy people's.

Regarding time point: pre-sensitization, week 0. As to treatment: therapeutic diphenylcyclopropenone sensitization with weekly scalp DPC. V lost 1 base and J lost 0, with 4 bases in between. The CDR3 loop spans 13 amino acids. Per germline, CDR1 LGHNA and CDR2 YNFKEQ. This TCR came from a woman younger than 45 with alopecia areata. Some clones in this sample may be carry-over from other donors' samples. Sample: whole blood, taken in connection with sensitization to the hapten diphenylcyclopropenone (DPC). The V gene is TRBV4-2, the J gene TRBJ2-7; D gene uncertain. In nucleotides, the CDR3 is TGTGCCAGCAGCCAAGGTCCCTCCTACGAGCAGTACTTC. Its protein product is CASSQGPSYEQYF.